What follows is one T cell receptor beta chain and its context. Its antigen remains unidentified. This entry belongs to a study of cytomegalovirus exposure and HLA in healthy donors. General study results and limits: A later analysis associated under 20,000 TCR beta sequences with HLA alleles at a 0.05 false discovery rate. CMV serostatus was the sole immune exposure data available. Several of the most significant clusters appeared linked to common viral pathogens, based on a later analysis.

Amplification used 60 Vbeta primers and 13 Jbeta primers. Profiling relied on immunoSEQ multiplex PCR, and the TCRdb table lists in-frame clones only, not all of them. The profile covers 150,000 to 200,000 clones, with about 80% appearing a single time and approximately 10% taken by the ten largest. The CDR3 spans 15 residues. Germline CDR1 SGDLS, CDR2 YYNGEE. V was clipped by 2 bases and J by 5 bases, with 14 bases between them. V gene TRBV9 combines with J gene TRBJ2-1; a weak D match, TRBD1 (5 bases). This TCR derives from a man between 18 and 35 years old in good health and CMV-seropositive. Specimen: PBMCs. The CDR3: CASSVSGIQNNEQFF. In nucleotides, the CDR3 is TGTGCCAGCAGCGTTTCAGGGATCCAAAACAATGAGCAGTTCTTC. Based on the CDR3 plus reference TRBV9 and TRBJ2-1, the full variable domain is DSGVTQTPKHLITATGQRVTLRCSPRSGDLSVYWYQQSLDQGLQFLIQYYNGEERAKGNILERFSAQQFPDLHSELNLSSLELGDSALYFCASSVSGIQNNEQFFGPGTRLTVL.